This T cell receptor beta chain derives from a study of cytomegalovirus exposure and HLA in healthy donors. Study-wide context: Counted in an early data release were tens of millions of unique TCRs from HLA-typed donors.

To note about this clone: Antigen specificity is unknown.

13 Jbeta primers and 60 Vbeta primers were used for the PCR. TCRdb's table, derived via immunoSEQ multiplex PCR, lists solely in-frame clones and lacks some. The profile shows about 160,000 clones, less than 80% of them singletons. Study outcomes and limitations: It was confirmed in vitro that a few of the CMV-associated chains were specific for CMV antigens. Most TCR sequences were seen very rarely across donors, but some public TCRs occurred in many. It was around 160 TCR beta chains that were listed as cytomegalovirus-associated.

Specimen: PBMCs. The receptor comes from a man aged 35-49 years in good health and CMV-seronegative.

CDR3 sequence (DNA): TGTGCCAGCAGTATAGCGGGAGTGAGTAGAGCCAAAAACATTCAGTACTTC. Translation: CASSIAGVSRAKNIQYF. V and J are TRBV27 and TRBJ2-4; 9 bases match TRBD2. The germline gives CDR1 MNHEY, CDR2 SMNVEV (reference sequence). After removal of 5 bases from V and 0 bases from J, the junction contained 8 bases not matched to a gene. The CDR3 has 17 residues.